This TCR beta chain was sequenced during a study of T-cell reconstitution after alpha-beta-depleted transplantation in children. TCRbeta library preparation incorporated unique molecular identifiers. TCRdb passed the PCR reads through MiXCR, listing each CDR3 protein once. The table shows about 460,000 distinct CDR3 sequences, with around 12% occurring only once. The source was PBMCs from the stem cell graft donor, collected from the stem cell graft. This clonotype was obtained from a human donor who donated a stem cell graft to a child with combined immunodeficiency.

The CDR3 DNA is TGTGCCAGCACCCTTAGCGGGGGGCAAGAGACCCAGTACTTC. Protein: CASTLSGGQETQYF. V and J are TRBV12-3 or TRBV12-4 and TRBJ2-5, with 10 bases fitting TRBD2. The CDR3 runs 14 residues. The trim removed 7 bases at V and 2 bases at J, leaving 4 bases unmatched.